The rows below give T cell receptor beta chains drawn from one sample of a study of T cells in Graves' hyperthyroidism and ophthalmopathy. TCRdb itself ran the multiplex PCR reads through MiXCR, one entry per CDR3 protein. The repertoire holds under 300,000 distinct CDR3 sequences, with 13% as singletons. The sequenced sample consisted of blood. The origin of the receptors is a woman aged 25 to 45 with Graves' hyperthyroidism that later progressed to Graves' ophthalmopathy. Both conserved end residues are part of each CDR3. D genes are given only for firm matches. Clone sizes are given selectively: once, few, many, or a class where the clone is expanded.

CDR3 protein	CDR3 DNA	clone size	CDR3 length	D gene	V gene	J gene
CSAGGPEAKNIQYF	TGCAGTGCCGGGGGGCCAGAAGCCAAAAACATTCAGTACTTC	NA	14	NA	TRBV20-1	TRBJ2-4
CSAGGTGELFF	TGCAGCGCCGGGGGCACCGGGGAGCTGTTTTTT	NA	11	NA	TRBV29-1	TRBJ2-2
CASSPIAKGRNTGELFF	TGTGCCAGCAGCCCTATAGCAAAAGGGAGAAACACCGGGGAGCTGTTTTTT	many	17	NA	TRBV11-2	TRBJ2-2
CASSYEAREDEQYF	TGTGCCAGCAGTTACGAAGCGCGGGAGGATGAGCAGTACTTC	many	14	TRBD2	TRBV6-2/TRBV6-3	TRBJ2-7
CASRPSEDYADTQYF	TGTGCCAGCAGACCCTCTGAGGATTACGCAGATACGCAGTATTTT	NA	15	NA	TRBV12-3/TRBV12-4	TRBJ2-3
CAGSSRSSYEQYF	TGTGCCGGCAGCTCCAGGAGCTCCTACGAGCAGTACTTC	NA	13	NA	TRBV5-4	TRBJ2-7
CASSLYGLSSYEQYF	TGTGCCAGCAGTTTATACGGACTGAGCTCCTACGAGCAGTACTTC	many	15	NA	TRBV27	TRBJ2-7
CASSLFLREGSYNEQFF	TGCGCCAGCAGCCTCTTTCTCCGGGAGGGCTCCTACAATGAGCAGTTCTTC	NA	17	TRBD2	TRBV4-3	TRBJ2-1
CASSSWGPSEQYF	TGTGCCAGCAGTTCCTGGGGCCCGAGCGAGCAGTACTTC	many	13	NA	TRBV6-6	TRBJ2-7
CASSQGLTGGEKLFF	TGTGCCAGCAGCCAAGGGTTGACAGGAGGTGAAAAACTGTTTTTT	NA	15	NA	TRBV3-1	TRBJ1-4
CASRKGQREGPPGELFF	TGTGCCAGCAGAAAAGGGCAGCGGGAGGGCCCTCCCGGGGAGCTGTTTTTT	many	17	TRBD2	TRBV3-1	TRBJ2-2
CATAWDSVYEQYF	TGTGCCACTGCGTGGGACAGCGTCTACGAGCAGTACTTC	many	13	TRBD1	TRBV6-2/TRBV6-3	TRBJ2-7
CSVVGGSGRLAKNIQYF	TGCAGCGTTGTAGGCGGGAGTGGGAGACTAGCCAAAAACATTCAGTACTTC	few	17	TRBD2	TRBV29-1	TRBJ2-4
CAWSMRGTDTQYF	TGTGCCTGGAGTATGCGGGGCACAGATACGCAGTATTTT	many	13	NA	TRBV30	TRBJ2-3
CASSSLLVSYEQYF	TGTGCCAGCAGTTCGTTACTAGTATCCTACGAGCAGTACTTC	few	14	NA	TRBV28	TRBJ2-7
CASSLERDSITQYF	TGTGCCAGCAGCTTAGAGCGGGATTCCATCACCCAGTACTTC	many	14	TRBD2	TRBV7-9	TRBJ2-5
CASSLMKGYTEAFF	TGTGCCAGCAGCTTAATGAAGGGTTACACTGAAGCTTTCTTT	few	14	NA	TRBV7-6	TRBJ1-1
CAWSVISYEQYF	TGTGCCTGGAGTGTGATCTCCTACGAGCAGTACTTC	few	12	NA	TRBV30	TRBJ2-7
CASSPRLADTDTQYF	TGTGCCAGCAGTCCACGACTAGCAGACACAGATACGCAGTATTTT	many	15	TRBD2	TRBV28	TRBJ2-3
CASSLKGDLVNTEAFF	TGTGCCAGCAGCTTAAAAGGGGATTTAGTGAACACTGAAGCTTTCTTT	many	16	NA	TRBV11-2	TRBJ1-1
CASSLAGPVQPQHF	TGTGCCAGCAGCTTAGCGGGTCCTGTTCAGCCCCAGCATTTT	many	14	NA	TRBV7-9	TRBJ1-5
CASSSLGETGELFF	TGTGCCAGCAGCTCCTTAGGGGAGACCGGGGAGCTGTTTTTT	many	14	NA	TRBV7-2	TRBJ2-2
CASQGSSYGYTF	TGTGCCAGCCAGGGCAGCAGCTATGGCTACACCTTC	many	12	NA	TRBV9	TRBJ1-2
CASTTGQGVFEQYF	TGTGCCAGCACCACGGGACAGGGCGTCTTCGAGCAGTACTTC	many	14	TRBD1	TRBV28	TRBJ2-7
CASSPNAGSIHEQYF	TGTGCCAGCAGTCCCAATGCCGGATCTATCCACGAGCAGTACTTC	NA	15	NA	TRBV7-6	TRBJ2-7
CATSDRLSDNEQFF	TGTGCCACCAGTGATCGCCTAAGTGACAATGAGCAGTTCTTC	NA	14	NA	TRBV24-1	TRBJ2-1
CASSPLGRESPYEQYF	TGTGCCAGCAGTCCCCTCGGGAGGGAGTCTCCCTACGAGCAGTACTTC	many	16	TRBD2	TRBV28	TRBJ2-7
CASSLMKGYEQYF	TGTGCCAGCAGCTTAATGAAGGGGTACGAGCAGTACTTC	few	13	NA	TRBV7-3	TRBJ2-7
CASSLSSGVRQPQHF	TGTGCCAGCAGCTTATCGTCGGGGGTGAGGCAGCCCCAGCATTTT	once	15	NA	TRBV7-2	TRBJ1-5
CASSLDPSGQGGQPQHF	TGTGCCAGCAGCTTAGATCCTTCGGGACAGGGAGGACAGCCCCAGCATTTT	many	17	TRBD1	TRBV11-2	TRBJ1-5
CASSYARAPLGTEAFF	TGTGCCAGCAGTTACGCCAGGGCCCCTTTGGGGACTGAAGCTTTCTTT	many	16	NA	TRBV6-2/TRBV6-3	TRBJ1-1
CASSLERVRSPFF	TGTGCCAGCAGCTTAGAGCGGGTTAGAAGCCCCTTTTTC	NA	13	NA	TRBV7-2	TRBJ2-7
CASSGGTSGSYEQFF	TGTGCCAGCAGCGGAGGGACTAGCGGGAGTTATGAGCAGTTCTTC	many	15	TRBD2	TRBV11-3	TRBJ2-1
CASGMGQGDNQPQHF	TGTGCCAGCGGAATGGGACAGGGAGACAATCAGCCCCAGCATTTT	many	15	TRBD1	TRBV27	TRBJ1-5
CASSFEGWGPQHF	TGCGCCAGCAGCTTTGAGGGCTGGGGGCCCCAGCATTTT	many	13	NA	TRBV5-1	TRBJ1-5
CASSLWTGLAGRRTYEQYF	TGTGCCAGCAGTTTATGGACGGGACTAGCGGGGAGAAGAACCTACGAGCAGTACTTC	many	19	TRBD2	TRBV28	TRBJ2-7
CATRGFGGEGGYTF	TGTGCCACCAGGGGTTTCGGGGGGGAAGGCGGCTACACCTTC	NA	14	NA	TRBV15	TRBJ1-2
CASSFGIHYEQYF	TGTGCCAGCAGTTTCGGGATCCACTACGAGCAGTACTTC	many	13	NA	TRBV6-1	TRBJ2-7
CASSLGYGDPSEQYF	TGTGCCAGCAGCTTGGGTTACGGGGATCCCTCGGAGCAGTACTTC	few	15	NA	TRBV5-4	TRBJ2-7
CASRGGGHTGELFF	TGCGCCAGCCGAGGGGGGGGGCACACCGGGGAGCTGTTTTTT	NA	14	NA	TRBV4-1	TRBJ2-2